This T cell receptor beta chain is from a study of control samples from healthy donors and cancer patients. Germline CDR1 MDHEN, CDR2 SYDVKM. V lost 8 bases and J 9 bases, leaving 11 bases between the germline ends. This CDR3 has 10 residues. Some clones are missing from TCRdb's copy, which holds only in-frame ones; the method was immunoSEQ multiplex PCR. Of under 150,000 clones detected, 88% appear once; the ten largest clones hold just over 8.5%. Sequenced sample: blood. The chain uses TRBV28 and TRBJ2-7; D gene uncertain. This TCR was sampled from a woman between 25 and 40 years old in good health. The chain's CDR3 is CASLGYRQYF. CDR3 DNA: TGTGCCAGCTTGGGGTACCGGCAGTACTTC. Supplemented by reference TRBV28 and TRBJ2-7, the full variable domain reads DVKVTQSSRYLVKRTGEKVFLECVQDMDHENMFWYRQDPGLGLRLIYFSYDVKMKEKGDIPEGYSVSREKKERFSLILESASTNQTSMYLCASLGYRQYFGPGTRLTVT.